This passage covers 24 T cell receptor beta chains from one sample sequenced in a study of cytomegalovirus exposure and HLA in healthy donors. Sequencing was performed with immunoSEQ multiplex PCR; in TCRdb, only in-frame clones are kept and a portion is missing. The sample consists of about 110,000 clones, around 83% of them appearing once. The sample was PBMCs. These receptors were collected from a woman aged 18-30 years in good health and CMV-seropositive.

The CDR3 protein is CASSLSLAGDRETQYF. CDR3 in DNA: TGTGCCAGCAGCCTCTCACTAGCGGGGGATCGCGAGACCCAGTACTTC. The chain carries TRBV4-2 and TRBJ2-5, with 11 bases identical to TRBD2. The CDR3 is 16 amino acids. Germline V CDR1 and CDR2: LGHNA, YNFKEQ. V was clipped by 4 bases and J by 5 bases; unmatched bases: 9.

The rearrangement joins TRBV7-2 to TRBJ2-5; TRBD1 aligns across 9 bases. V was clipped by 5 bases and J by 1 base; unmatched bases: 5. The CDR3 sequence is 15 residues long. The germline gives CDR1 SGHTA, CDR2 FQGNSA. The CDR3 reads CASSPGQGPQETQYF. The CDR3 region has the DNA TGTGCCAGCAGCCCGGGACAGGGACCCCAAGAGACCCAGTACTTC.

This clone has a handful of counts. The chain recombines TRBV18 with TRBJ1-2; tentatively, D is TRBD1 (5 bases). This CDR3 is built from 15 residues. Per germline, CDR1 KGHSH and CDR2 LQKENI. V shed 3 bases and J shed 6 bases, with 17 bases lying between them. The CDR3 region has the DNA TGTGCCAGCTCACCGGCAGGGCTTTATCGGGATGGCTACACCTTC. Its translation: CASSPAGLYRDGYTF.

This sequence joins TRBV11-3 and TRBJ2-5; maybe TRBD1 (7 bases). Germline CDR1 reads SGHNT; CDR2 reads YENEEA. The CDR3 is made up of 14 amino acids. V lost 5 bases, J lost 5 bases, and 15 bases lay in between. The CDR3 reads CASSRQTGRETQYF. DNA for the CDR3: TGTGCCAGCAGCCGTCAGACAGGGAGGGAGACCCAGTACTTC.

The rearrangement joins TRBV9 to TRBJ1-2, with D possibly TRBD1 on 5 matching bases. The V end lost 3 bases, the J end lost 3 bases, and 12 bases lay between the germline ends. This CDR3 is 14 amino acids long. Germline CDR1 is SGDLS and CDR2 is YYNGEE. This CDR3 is CASSGGENYYGYTF. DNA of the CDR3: TGTGCCAGCAGCGGGGGGGAGAATTACTATGGCTACACCTTC.

The CDR3 DNA reads as TGTGCCAGCAGGATGGGACAACGCTCCTACAATGAGCAGTTCTTC. Protein product: CASRMGQRSYNEQFF. The chain uses TRBV28 and TRBJ2-1; possibly TRBD1 for D (6 bases). V gave up 6 bases and J gave up 0 bases, with 12 bases separating them. CDR1 and CDR2 from the germline V gene are MDHEN and SYDVKM. The CDR3 sequence is 15 residues long.

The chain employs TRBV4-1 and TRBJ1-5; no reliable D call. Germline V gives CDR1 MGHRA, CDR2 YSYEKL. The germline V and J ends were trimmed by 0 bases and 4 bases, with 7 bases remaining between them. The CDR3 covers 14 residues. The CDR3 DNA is TGCGCCAGCAGCCAAGATACTCCAAATCAGCCCCAGCATTTT. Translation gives CASSQDTPNQPQHF.

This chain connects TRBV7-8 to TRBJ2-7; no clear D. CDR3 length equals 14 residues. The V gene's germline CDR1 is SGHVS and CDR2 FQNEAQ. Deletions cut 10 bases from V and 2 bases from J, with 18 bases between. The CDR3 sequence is CATLGDSTPYEQYF. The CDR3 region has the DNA TGTGCCACCTTAGGTGACTCAACTCCCTACGAGCAGTACTTC.

CDR3 nucleotides: TGTGCCAGCAACGGCGGGGCAACAGATACGCAGTATTTT. It translates to CASNGGATDTQYF. This rearrangement joins TRBV28 to TRBJ2-3; TRBD2 might be the D (6 bases). Germline CDR1 reads MDHEN; CDR2 reads SYDVKM. This CDR3 is built from 13 residues. Between the trimmed V and J ends, which lost 7 bases and 3 bases, there was a span of 11 bases. Drawing the rest from reference TRBV28 and TRBJ2-3, the complete variable domain is DVKVTQSSRYLVKRTGEKVFLECVQDMDHENMFWYRQDPGLGLRLIYFSYDVKMKEKGDIPEGYSVSREKKERFSLILESASTNQTSMYLCASNGGATDTQYFGPGTRLTVL.

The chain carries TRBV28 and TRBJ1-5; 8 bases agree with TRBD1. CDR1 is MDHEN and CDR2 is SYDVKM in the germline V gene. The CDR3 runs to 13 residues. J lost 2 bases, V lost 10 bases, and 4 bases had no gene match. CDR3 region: CATEDRGNQPQHF. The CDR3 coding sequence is TGTGCCACCGAGGACAGGGGCAATCAGCCCCAGCATTTT.

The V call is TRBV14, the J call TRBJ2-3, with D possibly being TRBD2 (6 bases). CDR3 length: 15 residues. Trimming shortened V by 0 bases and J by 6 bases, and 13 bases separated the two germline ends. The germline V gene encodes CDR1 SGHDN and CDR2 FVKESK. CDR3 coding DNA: TGTGCCAGCAGCCAAGAGACTAGTAGCGGTGATACGCAGTATTTT. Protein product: CASSQETSSGDTQYF.

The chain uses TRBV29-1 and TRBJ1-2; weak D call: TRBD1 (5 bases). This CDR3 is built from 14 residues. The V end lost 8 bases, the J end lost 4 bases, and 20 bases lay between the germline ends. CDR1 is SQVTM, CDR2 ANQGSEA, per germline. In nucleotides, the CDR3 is TGCAGCACCAAAGGACGTAGGGGTAGCTATGGCTACACCTTC. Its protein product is CSTKGRRGSYGYTF.

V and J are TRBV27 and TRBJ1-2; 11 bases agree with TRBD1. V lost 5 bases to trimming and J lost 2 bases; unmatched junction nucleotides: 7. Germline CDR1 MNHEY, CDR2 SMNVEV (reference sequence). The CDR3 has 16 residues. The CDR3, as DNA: TGTGCCAGCAGTCCGAAAGGACAGGGGGCCAACTATGGCTACACCTTC. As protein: CASSPKGQGANYGYTF.

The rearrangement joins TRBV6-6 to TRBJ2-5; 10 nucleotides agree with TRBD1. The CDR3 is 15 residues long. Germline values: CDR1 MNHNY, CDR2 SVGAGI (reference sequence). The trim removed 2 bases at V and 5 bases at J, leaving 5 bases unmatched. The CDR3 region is CASSYRTGGRETQYF. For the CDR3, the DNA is TGTGCCAGCAGTTACCGGACAGGGGGACGGGAGACCCAGTACTTC.

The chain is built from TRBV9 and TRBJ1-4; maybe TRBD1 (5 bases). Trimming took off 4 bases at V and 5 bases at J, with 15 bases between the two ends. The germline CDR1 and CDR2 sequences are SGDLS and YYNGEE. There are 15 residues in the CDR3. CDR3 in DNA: TGTGCCAGCAGCCCTTGGGACTCGAAGAATGAAAAACTGTTTTTT. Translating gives CASSPWDSKNEKLFF. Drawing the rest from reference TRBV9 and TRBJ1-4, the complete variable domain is DSGVTQTPKHLITATGQRVTLRCSPRSGDLSVYWYQQSLDQGLQFLIQYYNGEERAKGNILERFSAQQFPDLHSELNLSSLELGDSALYFCASSPWDSKNEKLFFGSGTQLSVL.

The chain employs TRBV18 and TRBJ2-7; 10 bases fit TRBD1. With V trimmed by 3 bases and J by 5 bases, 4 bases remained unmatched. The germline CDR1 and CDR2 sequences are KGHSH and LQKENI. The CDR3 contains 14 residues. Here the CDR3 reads CASSPRDRGHEQYF. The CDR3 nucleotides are TGTGCCAGCTCACCGAGGGACAGGGGCCACGAGCAGTACTTC.

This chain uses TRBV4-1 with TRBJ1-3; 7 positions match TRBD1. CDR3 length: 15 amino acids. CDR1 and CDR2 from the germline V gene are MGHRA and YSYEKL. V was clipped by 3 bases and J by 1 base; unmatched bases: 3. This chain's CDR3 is CASSQGQISGNTIYF. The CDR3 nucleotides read TGCGCCAGCAGCCAGGGACAGATTTCTGGAAACACCATATATTTT.

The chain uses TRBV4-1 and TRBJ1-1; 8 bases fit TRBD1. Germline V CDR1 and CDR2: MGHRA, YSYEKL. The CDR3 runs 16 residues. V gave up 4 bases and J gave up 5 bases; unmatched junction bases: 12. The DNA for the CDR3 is TGCGCCAGCAGCCCAATAGGGACAGGTAAGGGGACTGAAGCTTTCTTT. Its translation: CASSPIGTGKGTEAFF.

DNA for the CDR3: TGTGCCAGCAGTGGGGCAGGGGCTGGCGGCTACACCTTC. Protein product: CASSGAGAGGYTF. The chain joins TRBV25-1 to TRBJ1-2; D possibly corresponds to TRBD1 (6 bases). The CDR3 is 13 residues long. Deletions cut 4 bases from V and 8 bases from J, with 14 bases between. Germline values: CDR1 MGHDK, CDR2 SYGVNS.

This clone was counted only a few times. CDR3 DNA sequence: TGCGCCAGCAGCTTGGGGACTAGGGCCACAGATACGCAGTATTTT. Residues: CASSLGTRATDTQYF. The chain links TRBV5-1 to TRBJ2-3; TRBD2 matches 7 bases. After removal of 0 bases from V and 2 bases from J, the junction contained 3 bases not matched to a gene. CDR3 length equals 15 residues. Germline CDR1 is SGHRS and CDR2 is YFSETQ. The entire variable domain, with the rest obtained from reference TRBV5-1 and TRBJ2-3, is as follows: KAGVTQTPRYLIKTRGQQVTLSCSPISGHRSVSWYQQTPGQGLQFLFEYFSETQRNKGNFPGRFSGRQFSNSRSEMNVSTLELGDSALYLCASSLGTRATDTQYFGPGTRLTVL.

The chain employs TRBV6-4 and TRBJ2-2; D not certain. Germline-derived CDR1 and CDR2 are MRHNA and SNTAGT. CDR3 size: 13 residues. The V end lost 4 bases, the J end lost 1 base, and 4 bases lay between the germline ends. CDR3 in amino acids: CASSAGNTGELFF. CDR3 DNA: TGTGCCAGCAGTGCGGGGAACACCGGGGAGCTGTTTTTT.

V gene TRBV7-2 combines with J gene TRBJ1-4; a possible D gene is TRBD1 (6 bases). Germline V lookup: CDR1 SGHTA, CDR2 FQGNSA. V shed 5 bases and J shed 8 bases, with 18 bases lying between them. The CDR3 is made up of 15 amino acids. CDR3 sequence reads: CASSPGHSGGEKLFF. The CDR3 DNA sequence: TGTGCCAGCAGCCCGGGACACTCGGGGGGAGAAAAACTGTTTTTT.

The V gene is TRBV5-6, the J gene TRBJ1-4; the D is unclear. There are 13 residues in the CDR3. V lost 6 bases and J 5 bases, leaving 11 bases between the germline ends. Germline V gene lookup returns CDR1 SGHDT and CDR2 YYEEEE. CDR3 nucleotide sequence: TGTGCCAGCACCTTTGGCGGGAATGAAAAACTGTTTTTT. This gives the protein CASTFGGNEKLFF.

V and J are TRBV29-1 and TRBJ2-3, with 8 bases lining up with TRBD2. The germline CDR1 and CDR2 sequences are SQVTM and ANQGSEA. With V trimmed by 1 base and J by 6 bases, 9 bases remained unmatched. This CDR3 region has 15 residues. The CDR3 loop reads CSVEGGAGEGDTQYF. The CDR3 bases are TGCAGCGTTGAAGGAGGAGCGGGAGAAGGGGATACGCAGTATTTT.